The next 26 T cell receptor beta chains were all read from a single sample in a study of blood T cell repertoires in COVID-19. This table comes from immunoSEQ multiplex PCR, and its TCRdb copy is limited to in-frame clones, with some not included. This table holds under 300,000 clones, about nine tenths found once. Sequencing was carried out using peripheral blood. These receptors all come from a man aged 55 to 70 with acute or convalescent COVID-19.

This rearrangement joins TRBV3-1 (or the pseudogene TRBV3-2) to TRBJ1-2; 8 nucleotides align to TRBD1. The CDR3 spans 15 residues. V was clipped by 4 bases and J by 3 bases; unmatched bases: 7. The V gene's germline CDR1 is LGHDT and CDR2 YNNKEL (reference sequence). The CDR3 DNA sequence: TGTGCCAGCAGCCGACGGACAGGGTATGACTATGGCTACACCTTC. It is translated as CASSRRTGYDYGYTF.

The chain recombines TRBV5-1 with TRBJ2-5, with 7 bases that match TRBD2. The CDR3 runs 14 residues. Germline CDR1 SGHRS, CDR2 YFSETQ. The V gene end was trimmed by 3 bases and the J gene end by 5 bases; junction bases not matched to a gene: 7. The CDR3 is CASSSTAGWETQYF. DNA for the CDR3: TGCGCCAGCAGCTCGACAGCGGGGTGGGAGACCCAGTACTTC.

This clone came up a few times. This chain uses TRBV30 with TRBJ1-1; D call uncertain. V lost 0 bases and J lost 1, with 12 bases in between. The CDR3 covers 15 residues. Germline CDR1 GTSNPN, CDR2 SVGIG (reference sequence). CDR3 sequence reads: CAWSVYGPSNTEAFF. Here the CDR3 DNA reads TGTGCCTGGAGTGTATATGGGCCATCGAACACTGAAGCTTTCTTT.

The V gene is TRBV12-5, the J gene TRBJ2-1; 9 bases line up with TRBD2. CDR1 is LGHNT and CDR2 is FRNRAP in the germline V gene. This CDR3 comprises 17 residues. V was clipped by 1 base and J by 2 bases; unmatched bases: 6. Written as DNA, the CDR3 is TGTGCTAGTGGTTTGGCGGAGGGACTAGCAACCTACAATGAGCAGTTCTTC. It yields the protein CASGLAEGLATYNEQFF.

This sequence joins TRBV7-8 and TRBJ1-1; 7 bases map to TRBD1. CDR3 length: 13 residues. Trimming took 2 bases from V and 11 from J; bases not matched to a gene: 8. Germline CDR1 and CDR2: SGHVS and FQNEAQ. CDR3 in DNA: TGTGCCAGCAGCTTAACCGCAGGGGGTTTGGCTTTCTTT. Its protein is CASSLTAGGLAFF. Full variable domain (rest looked up from reference TRBV7-8 and TRBJ1-1): GAGVSQSPRYKVAKRGQDVALRCDPISGHVSLFWYQQALGQGPEFLTYFQNEAQLDKSGLPSDRFFAERPEGSVSTLKIQRTQQEDSAVYLCASSLTAGGLAFFGQGTRLTVV.

The rearrangement links TRBV21-1 to TRBJ2-7; TRBD1 was called by the table and not checked on the DNA. TRBV21-1 is assigned pseudogene status. The CDR3 spans 15 residues. The CDR3 reads CASSPTSDRGGEQYF. As DNA, the CDR3 is TGTGCCAGCAGCCCGACATCGGACAGGGGTGGTGAGCAGTACTTC.

The CDR3 coding sequence is TGTGCCAGCAGTTACCGAGGACTAGCGGGATTCTCCTACAATGAGCAGTTCTTC. It yields the protein CASSYRGLAGFSYNEQFF. The chain has TRBV6-2 or TRBV6-3 and TRBJ2-1, with 12 positions matching TRBD2. Germline lookup yields CDR1 MNHEY and CDR2 SVGEGT. The CDR3 runs to 18 residues. Trimming cost V 2 bases and J 0 bases; bases outside gene matches: 5.

In DNA, the CDR3 is TGTGCCAGCAGTTTAAGAAGGGGGCGTGGCTACACCTTC. Residues: CASSLRRGRGYTF. V is TRBV28 and J is TRBJ1-2; 7 nucleotides agree with TRBD1. The ends lost 2 bases at V and 7 bases at J; junction bases unmatched: 4. The germline gives CDR1 MDHEN, CDR2 SYDVKM. The CDR3 has 13 amino acids.

V gene TRBV19 combines with J gene TRBJ2-1, with TRBD1 identical over 9 bases. V dropped 3 bases and J dropped 7; count of bases not matched to a gene: 7. This CDR3 has 15 amino acids. Germline CDR1 is LNHDA and CDR2 is SQIVND (reference sequence). The DNA for the CDR3 is TGTGCCAGTAGTATTGACGGACAGGGGTATAATGAGCAGTTCTTC. Its protein is CASSIDGQGYNEQFF.

This clone was seen just once. The chain links TRBV5-4 to TRBJ1-4; possibly TRBD1 for D (6 bases). The length of the CDR3 is 15 residues. Trimming cost V 4 bases and J 4 bases, with 14 bases left between them. Per the germline V gene, CDR1 is SGHNT and CDR2 is YYREEE (reference sequence). CDR3 DNA: TGTGCCAGCAGCGGGGGCACAGGGAGTAATGAAAAACTGTTTTTT. Its protein product is CASSGGTGSNEKLFF.

The V and J genes are TRBV19 and TRBJ2-1; TRBD1 aligns across 9 bases. CDR1 is LNHDA, CDR2 SQIVND, per germline (reference sequence). The CDR3 spans 15 residues. V shed 8 bases, J shed 8 bases, and the junction held 13 bases outside the gene matches. The CDR3 protein is CASASPPTGGDEQFF. The CDR3 bases are TGTGCCAGTGCGTCGCCCCCGACAGGGGGAGATGAGCAGTTCTTC.

V is TRBV28 and J is TRBJ1-2; D unclear. Trimming took 6 bases from V and 2 from J, leaving 7 bases between them. The CDR3 loop spans 12 amino acids. Germline V gene lookup returns CDR1 MDHEN and CDR2 SYDVKM. DNA for the CDR3: TGTGCCAGCAGGGCGGGGAACTATGGCTACACCTTC. Residues: CASRAGNYGYTF.

This chain connects TRBV3-1 (or the pseudogene TRBV3-2) to TRBJ1-3; D is perhaps TRBD1 (5 bases). The germline V gene has CDR1 LGHDT and CDR2 YNNKEL (reference sequence). The germline V and J ends were trimmed by 4 bases and 4 bases, with 17 bases remaining between them. There are 16 residues in the CDR3. The DNA of the CDR3 is TGTGCCAGCAGCCTCACCTCCGGGGGGACGGGAAACACCATATATTTT. Protein: CASSLTSGGTGNTIYF.

This sequence joins TRBV2 and TRBJ1-5; TRBD1 is a possible D gene (6 bases). Germline V lookup: CDR1 SNHLY, CDR2 FYNNEI. CDR3 size: 14 residues. V was trimmed by 4 bases and J by 5 bases, leaving 12 bases between them. This CDR3 reads CASSVRGVDQPQHF. The CDR3 DNA follows: TGTGCCAGCAGTGTCAGGGGAGTAGATCAGCCCCAGCATTTT.

The genes are TRBV30 and TRBJ1-3; D not certain. Germline values: CDR1 GTSNPN, CDR2 SVGIG (reference sequence). This CDR3 has 13 amino acids. V shed 4 bases and J shed 4 bases, with 11 bases lying between them. The CDR3 DNA sequence: TGTGCCTGGAATCCAGCAGGAGGAAACACCATATATTTT. Translated: CAWNPAGGNTIYF.

This clone appeared once. V gene TRBV7-9 combines with J gene TRBJ2-1, with D maybe TRBD1 (6 bases). V was shortened by 5 bases and J by 1 base, with 18 bases between the two germline ends. The CDR3 is 17 residues long. CDR1 SEHNR and CDR2 FQNEAQ come from the germline V gene (reference sequence). CDR3 amino acids: CASSQLQGWASYNEQFF. In DNA form, the CDR3 reads TGTGCCAGCAGCCAATTACAGGGCTGGGCATCCTACAATGAGCAGTTCTTC.

V and J are TRBV30 and TRBJ1-1, with D perhaps matching TRBD1 (5 bases). Germline V gene sequence: CDR1 GTSNPN, CDR2 SVGIG (reference sequence). This CDR3 has 17 amino acids. Trimming cost V 3 bases and J 6 bases, with 26 bases left between them. The CDR3 sequence is CAWRFRSRPGGMSEAFF. The CDR3 DNA follows: TGTGCCTGGAGGTTTCGGAGCAGGCCGGGGGGTATGTCTGAAGCTTTCTTT.

V is TRBV2 and J is TRBJ2-7; D is unclear. The germline V gene has CDR1 SNHLY and CDR2 FYNNEI. V was trimmed by 6 bases and J by 4 bases, leaving 10 bases between them. The CDR3 contains 12 residues. For the CDR3, the DNA is TGTGCCAGCAGAGAACAAGAGTACGAGCAGTACTTC. Translated, it gives CASREQEYEQYF.

V and J are TRBV15 and TRBJ1-3; tentative D call: TRBD1 (5 bases). Germline V lookup: CDR1 LNHNV, CDR2 YYDKDF (reference sequence). V lost 0 bases and J 2 bases, leaving 5 bases between the germline ends. This CDR3 is built from 14 residues. The CDR3 sequence is CATSRDRAGNTIYF. The CDR3 DNA sequence: TGTGCCACCAGCAGAGACAGGGCTGGAAACACCATATATTTT.

The V gene is TRBV6-5, the J gene TRBJ2-2; 7 bases agree with TRBD2. Trimming at V came to 4 bases and at J to 2 bases, leaving 7 bases not matched to a gene. This CDR3 comprises 16 residues. The germline gives CDR1 MNHEY, CDR2 SVGAGI. The CDR3 DNA is TGTGCCAGCAGTTTCACTAGCGCCACAAACACCGGGGAGCTGTTTTTT. It specifies CASSFTSATNTGELFF.

The chain is built from TRBV2 and TRBJ2-7; 8 nucleotides align to TRBD2. The CDR3 totals 14 residues. The V gene end was trimmed by 11 bases and the J gene end by 0 bases; junction bases not matched to a gene: 9. CDR1 is SNHLY and CDR2 is FYNNEI in the germline V gene. Written as DNA, the CDR3 is TGTGCCTCTAGGAAACTAGCGGACTCCTACGAGCAGTACTTC. Translated: CASRKLADSYEQYF.

The rearrangement uses TRBV3-1 (or the pseudogene TRBV3-2) and TRBJ2-5; 7 bases are a match to TRBD1. Trimming at V came to 4 bases and at J to 2 bases, leaving 4 bases not matched to a gene. CDR3 length: 14 amino acids. Germline V gene sequence: CDR1 LGHDT, CDR2 YNNKEL (reference sequence). As DNA, the CDR3 is TGTGCCAGCAGCCCGGGACAGAGACAAGAGACCCAGTACTTC. It specifies CASSPGQRQETQYF.

The rearrangement joins TRBV11-3 to TRBJ2-1, with unresolved D. In germline, CDR1 is SGHNT, CDR2 YENEEA. The CDR3 length is 15 residues. The V end was cut by 1 base, the J end by 10 bases, with 17 bases between. The CDR3: CASSLGRYPSAEQFF. Here the CDR3 DNA reads TGTGCCAGCAGCTTAGGGCGGTATCCATCCGCCGAGCAGTTCTTC.

This clone was recorded a few times. The J gene is TRBJ1-1, the V gene TRBV5-1; D possibly corresponds to TRBD1 (5 bases). The germline V gene encodes CDR1 SGHRS and CDR2 YFSETQ. CDR3 length equals 13 residues. Trimming cost V 3 bases and J 4 bases, with 10 bases left between them. DNA of the CDR3: TGCGCCAGCAGCTCTCAGGGTGGCACTGAAGCTTTCTTT. This translates into CASSSQGGTEAFF.

This chain links TRBV6-5 with TRBJ2-5; TRBD2 might be the D (6 bases). V shed 8 bases and J shed 5 bases, with 15 bases lying between them. CDR1 is MNHEY and CDR2 is SVGAGI in the germline V gene. This CDR3 contains 13 residues. The CDR3 here is CASRYGGSETQYF. Written as DNA, the CDR3 is TGTGCCAGCCGCTATGGAGGGTCTGAGACCCAGTACTTC.

This chain joins TRBV19 and TRBJ2-7; 7 bases are a match to TRBD1. Trimming took 8 bases from V and 2 from J; bases not matched to a gene: 15. This CDR3 region has 16 residues. Germline CDR1 reads LNHDA; CDR2 reads SQIVND (reference sequence). CDR3 loop: CASASWGQSKTYEQYF. The CDR3 DNA sequence: TGTGCCAGTGCGAGCTGGGGACAGAGTAAAACCTACGAGCAGTACTTC.